The 18 T cell receptor beta chains below all came from one sample that was sequenced in a study of T cell responses to AZD1222 COVID-19 vaccine (dated by TCRdb to the early 2020s). Library preparation used the immunoSEQ multiplex PCR assay. Entries here come from immuneACCESS through TCRdb and include only in-frame sequences with V and J called. Some clones fail to appear in such tables; in the studies checked, an unresolved V gene covers under half of the shortfall, and the cause of the remainder is unknown. The sample data list roughly 120,000 clones, and 88% of these were observed just once. Around 4% of the sample is in the top ten clones. The time point label, as the study defines it: about 28 days (+/-7) after the second vaccine dose. Material: peripheral blood, obtained 28 days after the second AZD1222 dose. These receptors were taken from an adult who received the AZD1222 COVID-19 vaccine.

The chain employs TRBV5-1 and TRBJ1-1; TRBD1 matches 7 bases. This CDR3 region has 13 residues. J lost 7 bases, V lost 3 bases, and 6 bases had no gene match. Per the germline V gene, CDR1 is SGHRS and CDR2 is YFSETQ. The CDR3 nucleotides are TGCGCCAGCAGCTCCGGGACAGAGTTTGAAGCTTTCTTT. This translates into CASSSGTEFEAFF. The full variable domain, rest sourced from reference TRBV5-1 and TRBJ1-1, is KAGVTQTPRYLIKTRGQQVTLSCSPISGHRSVSWYQQTPGQGLQFLFEYFSETQRNKGNFPGRFSGRQFSNSRSEMNVSTLELGDSALYLCASSSGTEFEAFFGQGTRLTVV.

V usage is TRBV7-2 and J usage is TRBJ1-5; TRBD1 matches at 9 bases. CDR1 SGHTA and CDR2 FQGNSA come from the germline V gene. With 0 bases clipped from V and 7 bases from J, the junction kept 7 bases outside the gene matches. This CDR3 contains 16 residues. The CDR3 region is CASSLALRTGVQPQHF. CDR3 bases: TGTGCCAGCAGCTTAGCGCTCCGGACAGGGGTACAGCCCCAGCATTTT.

This chain joins TRBV2 and TRBJ1-6; D is uncertain. Germline CDR1 SNHLY, CDR2 FYNNEI. V shed 5 bases and J shed 7 bases, with 12 bases lying between them. The CDR3 has 14 amino acids. The CDR3 protein is CASSTRTGNSPLHF. The CDR3 DNA follows: TGTGCCAGCAGTACCCGGACGGGGAATTCACCCCTCCACTTT.

The rearrangement joins TRBV4-1 to TRBJ1-4, with D uncertain. CDR1 and CDR2 (germline): MGHRA, YSYEKL. Deletions cut 2 bases from V and 6 bases from J, with 1 base between. The CDR3 sequence is 11 residues long. CDR3 coding DNA: TGCGCCAGCAGCCAATATGAAAAACTGTTTTTT. Translating it yields CASSQYEKLFF.

The chain uses TRBV5-6 and TRBJ1-1; no clear D gene. V lost 0 bases to trimming and J lost 0 bases, with 9 bases between them. CDR1 and CDR2 from the germline V gene are SGHDT and YYEEEE. The CDR3 loop spans 15 amino acids. CDR3 protein: CASSLDASMNTEAFF. The CDR3 nucleotides are TGTGCCAGCAGCTTGGATGCCAGCATGAACACTGAAGCTTTCTTT.

This clone was recorded a few times. The chain has TRBV6-5 and TRBJ2-7, with 10 bases fitting TRBD1. V shed 7 bases, J shed 4 bases, and the junction held 10 bases outside the gene matches. This CDR3 is built from 15 residues. The V gene's germline CDR1 is MNHEY and CDR2 SVGAGI. The CDR3, as DNA: TGTGCCAGCACTAAAATGGGACAGGGGTTATACGAGCAGTACTTC. Translating it yields CASTKMGQGLYEQYF.

Points on this clone: Other DNA sequences of this sample code for an identical CDR3. The rearrangement links TRBV6-1 to TRBJ1-1; no clear D. The length of the CDR3 is 14 residues. Looked up from germline, CDR1 is MNHNS and CDR2 is SASEGT. The V and J ends lost 3 bases and 0 bases respectively, with 8 bases between them. CDR3 nucleotide sequence: TGTGCCAGCAGTGAGGCAGGAATGAACACTGAAGCTTTCTTT. This gives the protein CASSEAGMNTEAFF.

This chain uses TRBV6-5 with TRBJ1-4, with D possibly matching TRBD1 (6 bases). This CDR3 spans 14 amino acids. V gave up 5 bases and J gave up 8 bases, with 15 bases separating them. The germline V gene encodes CDR1 MNHEY and CDR2 SVGAGI. CDR3 protein: CASSRDTRGEKLFF. CDR3 nucleotides: TGTGCCAGCAGTCGGGACACCCGCGGGGAAAAACTGTTTTTT.

The J gene is TRBJ1-1, the V gene TRBV21-1. TRBV21-1 is given as a pseudogene. This CDR3 region has 11 residues. CDR3 region: CASSNIAEAFF. CDR3 coding DNA: TGTGCCAGCAGCAATATCGCTGAAGCTTTCTTT.

The chain links TRBV30 to TRBJ2-1; D possibly corresponds to TRBD2 (6 bases). The V and J ends lost 5 bases and 9 bases respectively, with 14 bases between them. CDR3 length equals 12 residues. Per the germline V gene, CDR1 is GTSNPN and CDR2 is SVGIG (reference sequence). The CDR3 sequence is CAWGNRGSEQFF. CDR3 sequence (DNA): TGTGCCTGGGGCAACCGGGGGAGTGAGCAGTTCTTC.

The CDR3 nucleotides are TGTGCCAGTAGTATAGAGCCTACCCGGACTGAAGCTTTCTTT. The encoded protein is CASSIEPTRTEAFF. The chain couples TRBV19 to TRBJ1-1; D is unresolved. Germline-derived CDR1 and CDR2 are LNHDA and SQIVND (reference sequence). V was shortened by 0 bases and J by 5 bases, with 10 bases between the two germline ends. The CDR3 extends over 14 amino acids.

The chain recombines TRBV12-3 or TRBV12-4 with TRBJ2-2, with D uncertain. V lost 6 bases and J lost 10, with 9 bases in between. This CDR3 is built from 11 residues. CDR3 sequence (DNA): TGTGCCAGCAGCCACCCGGAGGAGCTGTTTTTT. This sequence encodes CASSHPEELFF.

J is TRBJ1-6 and V is TRBV11-2, with 8 bases aligning to TRBD1. Germline trimming cut 6 bases from V and 1 base from J; bases unmatched to any gene: 5. CDR3 length equals 16 residues. Germline-derived CDR1 and CDR2 are SGHAT and FQNNGV. The CDR3 sequence: CASRPRTGSYNSPLHF. CDR3 nucleotide sequence: TGTGCCAGCAGACCCCGGACAGGGTCCTATAATTCACCCCTCCACTTT.

The V and J genes are TRBV27 and TRBJ1-2, with 12 bases lining up with TRBD1. CDR3 length: 14 amino acids. With 10 bases clipped from V and 7 bases from J, the junction kept 10 bases outside the gene matches. CDR1 and CDR2 from the germline V gene are MNHEY and SMNVEV (reference sequence). The CDR3 reads CATRDRGPPGGYTF. The CDR3 region has the DNA TGTGCCACCCGGGACAGGGGGCCTCCGGGTGGCTACACCTTC.

The V gene is TRBV28, the J gene TRBJ1-2, with D unclear. This CDR3 contains 14 residues. Trimming shortened V by 6 bases and J by 8 bases, and 19 bases separated the two germline ends. Looked up from germline, CDR1 is MDHEN and CDR2 is SYDVKM. The CDR3 loop is CASSTLLRVGGYTF. The CDR3 DNA reads TGTGCCAGCAGCACCCTTTTACGGGTGGGCGGCTACACCTTC.

The chain recombines TRBV25-1 with TRBJ2-1, with 9 bases aligning to TRBD1. The CDR3 spans 14 residues. The germline CDR1 and CDR2 sequences are MGHDK and SYGVNS. The junction had 5 bases not matched to a gene; V was cut back by 7 bases and J by 4 bases. CDR3 nucleotides: TGTGCCAGCATAGGGGACAGGGATTACAATGAGCAGTTCTTC. Its protein product is CASIGDRDYNEQFF. Full variable domain (remainder filled in from reference TRBV25-1 and TRBJ2-1): EADIYQTPRYLVIGTGKKITLECSQTMGHDKMYWYQQDPGMELHLIHYSYGVNSTEKGDLSSESTVSRIRTEHFPLTLESARPSHTSQYLCASIGDRDYNEQFFGPGTRLTVL.

V gene TRBV4-3 combines with J gene TRBJ1-6, with TRBD1 identical over 9 bases. Trimming removed 5 bases from V and 10 bases from J; junction bases left unmatched: 9. CDR3 length equals 15 residues. The germline CDR1 and CDR2 sequences are LGHNA and YSLEER. CDR3 sequence: CASSFRSGQGSPLHF. Written as DNA, the CDR3 is TGCGCCAGCAGCTTTAGGTCCGGACAGGGGTCACCCCTCCACTTT.

The rearrangement links TRBV27 to TRBJ1-1; the D gene is possibly TRBD1 (5 bases). This CDR3 contains 12 residues. Deletions cut 3 bases from V and 4 bases from J, with 6 bases between. The germline V gene has CDR1 MNHEY and CDR2 SMNVEV (reference sequence). The CDR3 region is CASSFTGTEAFF. CDR3 in DNA: TGTGCCAGCAGTTTTACAGGCACTGAAGCTTTCTTT.